Below are 13 T cell receptor beta chains sequenced from a single sample in a study of blood T cell repertoires in COVID-19. Data came from immunoSEQ multiplex PCR; TCRdb stores just in-frame clones and leaves some out. The sample contains 140,000 or so clones, 70% to 90% of which appear only once. Sequenced: peripheral blood. All receptors come from a woman in her forties or fifties with acute or convalescent COVID-19.

This clone was found a few times. V gene TRBV2 combines with J gene TRBJ2-7; D is unresolved. The V end lost 6 bases, the J end lost 5 bases, and 20 bases lay between the germline ends. There are 15 residues in the CDR3. CDR1 is SNHLY, CDR2 FYNNEI, per germline. The CDR3 nucleotides read TGTGCCAGCAGGAACTCCCTGGATCGGGTGCACGAGCAGTACTTC. This translates into CASRNSLDRVHEQYF.

The chain recombines TRBV6-2 or TRBV6-3 with TRBJ1-1, with unresolved D. Germline V gives CDR1 MNHEY, CDR2 SVGEGT. V was cut by 2 bases and J by 11 bases, with 15 bases left in between. The CDR3 covers 13 residues. CDR3 region: CASSYTTLPGAFF. Here the CDR3 DNA reads TGTGCCAGCAGTTACACGACACTTCCTGGGGCTTTCTTT.

The chain uses TRBV7-3 and TRBJ1-1; no clear D. This CDR3 contains 14 residues. CDR1 and CDR2 from the germline V gene are SGHTA and FQGTGA. The ends were cut back, 5 bases at V and 0 bases at J, with 10 bases in the middle. CDR3 in amino acids: CASSPDSMNTEAFF. The CDR3 DNA sequence: TGTGCCAGCAGCCCCGACTCCATGAACACTGAAGCTTTCTTT.

In nucleotides, the CDR3 is TGTGCCAGCAGCTTGGGGACAGGGGGCACTAATGAAAAACTGTTTTTT. Its translation: CASSLGTGGTNEKLFF. The chain employs TRBV3-1 (or the pseudogene TRBV3-2) and TRBJ1-4, with 12 bases fitting TRBD1. The CDR3 contains 16 residues. J was trimmed by 2 bases and V by 5 bases; bases with no gene match: 3. Germline V gives CDR1 LGHDT, CDR2 YNNKEL (reference sequence).

In nucleotides, the CDR3 is TGTGCCAGCACCCCGGGAGGGGAAACGCAGCCCCAGCATTTT. Amino acids: CASTPGGETQPQHF. The chain uses TRBV6-2 or TRBV6-3 and TRBJ1-5; possibly TRBD1 for D (5 bases). Germline values: CDR1 MNHEY, CDR2 SVGEGT. The CDR3 runs to 14 residues. V lost 7 bases and J lost 7, with 17 bases in between.

This sequence joins TRBV28 and TRBJ1-6; 8 bases match TRBD1. Unmatched junction bases numbered 1, after V lost 2 bases and J lost 4 bases. Germline CDR1 MDHEN, CDR2 SYDVKM. This CDR3 comprises 15 residues. CDR3: CASSLGDRYNSPLHF. CDR3 nucleotides: TGTGCCAGCAGTTTAGGGGACAGGTATAATTCACCCCTCCACTTT. Using reference TRBV28 and TRBJ1-6 for the parts outside the CDR3, the full variable domain is DVKVTQSSRYLVKRTGEKVFLECVQDMDHENMFWYRQDPGLGLRLIYFSYDVKMKEKGDIPEGYSVSREKKERFSLILESASTNQTSMYLCASSLGDRYNSPLHFGNGTRLTVT.

The CDR3 DNA reads TGTGCCAGCAGCTTCTTAGTCCTACCCGAGGGGGATGGCTACACCTTC. Translated: CASSFLVLPEGDGYTF. This chain links TRBV7-9 with TRBJ1-2; D may be TRBD1 (6 bases). Trimming pared 3 bases from V and 6 bases from J, leaving 20 bases between. The CDR3 has 16 residues. Germline V CDR1 and CDR2: SEHNR, FQNEAQ (reference sequence).

The chain employs TRBV24-1 and TRBJ2-1, with 8 bases fitting TRBD1. The CDR3 covers 13 residues. V was pared by 7 bases and J by 6 bases, with 4 bases of the junction left unmatched. Germline V gene lookup returns CDR1 KGHDR and CDR2 SFDVKD. Written as DNA, the CDR3 is TGTGCCACCAGCCGGACAGGGATCAATGAGCAGTTCTTC. Protein sequence: CATSRTGINEQFF.

Only a few counts were recorded for this clone. This rearrangement joins TRBV7-9 to TRBJ2-5; 15 positions match TRBD2. The V and J ends lost 4 bases and 5 bases, in that order; junction bases with no gene match: 11. The CDR3 consists of 18 residues. Germline-derived CDR1 and CDR2 are SEHNR and FQNEAQ (reference sequence). CDR3 region: CASSSGLAGGRGLETQYF. CDR3 in DNA: TGTGCCAGCAGCTCGGGACTAGCGGGGGGCCGTGGTCTGGAGACCCAGTACTTC.

J is TRBJ2-2 and V is TRBV27; a weak D match, TRBD2 (7 bases). Trimming took off 6 bases at V and 4 bases at J, with 24 bases between the two ends. There are 18 residues in the CDR3. Germline CDR1 is MNHEY and CDR2 is SMNVEV (reference sequence). CDR3 loop: CASSQQVGGGYGTGELFF. DNA for the CDR3: TGTGCCAGCAGCCAACAGGTGGGCGGGGGCTATGGCACCGGGGAGCTGTTTTTT.

The rearrangement links TRBV27 to TRBJ2-5, with unresolved D. The CDR3 is 15 amino acids. Germline values: CDR1 MNHEY, CDR2 SMNVEV (reference sequence). Trimming took off 0 bases at V and 2 bases at J, with 10 bases between the two ends. The CDR3 sequence is CASSLSRQIQETQYF. Written as DNA, the CDR3 is TGTGCCAGCAGTTTATCGAGGCAGATACAAGAGACCCAGTACTTC.

In this sample, this clone turned up once. The gene calls are TRBV30 and TRBJ2-5; tentatively, D is TRBD1 (5 bases). Trimming removed 0 bases from V and 3 bases from J, with 17 bases in between. The CDR3 is made up of 16 amino acids. Germline-derived CDR1 and CDR2 are GTSNPN and SVGIG (reference sequence). Here the CDR3 reads CAWSVFSARAEETQYF. Written as DNA, the CDR3 is TGTGCCTGGAGTGTATTTTCAGCCAGGGCCGAAGAGACCCAGTACTTC. Using reference TRBV30 and TRBJ2-5 for the parts outside the CDR3, the full variable domain is SQTIHQWPATLVQPVGSPLSLECTVEGTSNPNLYWYRQAAGRGLQLLFYSVGIGQISSEVPQNLSASRPQDRQFILSSKKLLLSDSGFYLCAWSVFSARAEETQYFGPGTRLLVL.

The chain joins TRBV11-3 to TRBJ1-1, with no clear D. Germline CDR1 is SGHNT and CDR2 is YENEEA. The CDR3 sequence is 15 residues long. Trimming took 0 bases from V and 1 from J, leaving 9 bases between them. In DNA form, the CDR3 reads TGTGCCAGCAGCTTAGAAGCGGGAACGAACACTGAAGCTTTCTTT. It yields the protein CASSLEAGTNTEAFF.